What follows describes a single T cell receptor (beta chain). Antigen specificity is unknown. This sample is part of a study of identical twins. Template switching created a universal primer site, and the cDNA included unique molecular identifiers. In TCRdb, the 5' RACE reads were re-called with MiXCR into one record per CDR3 protein. The table shows some 1,600,000 distinct CDR3 sequences, with less than 35% occurring only once. This CDR3 is built from 13 residues. Deletions cut 6 bases from V and 7 bases from J, with 16 bases between. General study points: Monozygotic twin pairs showed more out-of-frame TCR alpha sharing than models estimated. In drawing conclusions, the study used cross-sectional statistical analysis and did not follow the same donors.

The sample taken for sequencing was cord blood. The gene calls are TRBV12-3 or TRBV12-4 and TRBJ2-7; D is perhaps TRBD1 or TRBD2 (6 bases each). This clonotype originated in a newborn girl in good health. This chain's CDR3 is CASSPFRGTEQYF. CDR3 bases: TGTGCCAGCAGCCCTTTTCGGGGGACAGAGCAGTACTTC.